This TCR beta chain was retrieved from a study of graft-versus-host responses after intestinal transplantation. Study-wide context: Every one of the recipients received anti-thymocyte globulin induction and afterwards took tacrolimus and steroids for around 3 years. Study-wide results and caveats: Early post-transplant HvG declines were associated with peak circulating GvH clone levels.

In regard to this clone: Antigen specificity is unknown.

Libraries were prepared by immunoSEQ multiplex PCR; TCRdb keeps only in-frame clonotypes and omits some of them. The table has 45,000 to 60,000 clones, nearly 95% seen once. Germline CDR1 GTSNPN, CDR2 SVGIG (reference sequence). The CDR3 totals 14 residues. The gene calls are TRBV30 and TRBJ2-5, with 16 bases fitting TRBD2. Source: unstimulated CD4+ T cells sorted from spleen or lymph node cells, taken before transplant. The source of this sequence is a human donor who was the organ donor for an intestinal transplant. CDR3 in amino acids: CASGLAGGGETQYF. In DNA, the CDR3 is TGTGCTTCGGGACTAGCGGGAGGGGGGGAGACCCAGTACTTC.